This T cell receptor (beta chain) was captured in a study of cytomegalovirus exposure and HLA in healthy donors. Study-level findings and limits: Available immune exposure information was restricted to CMV serostatus only.

The CDR3 totals 17 residues. V gave up 0 bases and J gave up 5 bases; unmatched junction bases: 13. Germline assignment: CDR1 SGHRS and CDR2 YFSETQ. Of note for this clone: The antigen is undetermined.

Primers included in the PCR were 60 Vbeta and 13 Jbeta primers. The protocol was immunoSEQ multiplex PCR, while the TCRdb copy is restricted to in-frame clones and leaves out a portion. The sample comprises approximately 140,000 clones, over 60% of which are singletons, and 5.5% to 7.5% rests with the top ten. The material sequenced was PBMCs. The chain links TRBV5-1 to TRBJ2-7, with TRBD2 matching over 8 bases. The receptor comes from a woman between 55 and 75 years old in good health and CMV-seronegative. CDR3 nucleotide sequence: TGCGCCAGCAGCTTGGCTCTCCCGCGCGGGAGGAGCGACGAGCAGTACTTC. It encodes CASSLALPRGRSDEQYF.